Listed below are T cell receptor beta chains from one sample, sequenced in a study of cytomegalovirus exposure and HLA in healthy donors. Libraries were prepared by immunoSEQ multiplex PCR; TCRdb keeps only in-frame clonotypes and omits some of them. The table lists some 110,000 clones. The source material was PBMCs. Receptors were obtained from a middle-aged man in good health and CMV-seropositive. Both conserved end residues are part of each CDR3.

v_gene,j_gene,CDR3aa
TRBV27,TRBJ1-1,CASSPQGPNTEAFF
TRBV7-9,TRBJ1-5,CASSVLGDGSQHF
TRBV10-1,TRBJ1-1,CASSEDRANTEAFF
TRBV6-5,TRBJ2-1,CASSTSGRKNEQFF
TRBV7-2,TRBJ2-7,CASSLAGALAGVEQYF
TRBV29-1,TRBJ2-7,CSVGQGGSYEQYF
TRBV6-5,TRBJ2-1,CASSALNEQFF
TRBV28,TRBJ1-1,CASRIFRTVNTEAFF
TRBV28,TRBJ1-2,CASSFTGGSYGYTF
TRBV4-3,TRBJ1-4,CASSQDPQGSTNEKLFF
TRBV6-1,TRBJ2-3,CASSPPRPDTQYF
TRBV9,TRBJ2-2,CASSASTGRSGELFF
TRBV19,TRBJ2-3,CASSIGWTGAVSDTQYF
TRBV6-5,TRBJ2-7,CASTLAANSYEQYF
TRBV28,TRBJ1-2,CASSRGASRDSYGYTF
TRBV29-1,TRBJ2-5,CSAIFFGTAQTQETQYF
TRBV6-5,TRBJ1-5,CASRAGGNQPQHF
TRBV7-2,TRBJ1-5,CASSPLGTGDQPQHF
TRBV5-6,TRBJ1-5,CASSLGTRDNQPQHF
TRBV18,TRBJ2-2,CASSLIGSLAGKVGGELFF
TRBV11-1,TRBJ2-5,CASSLGAGGETQYF
TRBV29-1,TRBJ1-1,CSGTGTVNTEAFF
TRBV15,TRBJ1-5,CATSRAGGTHQPQHF
TRBV28,TRBJ2-7,CASSLYSPTATYEQYF
TRBV6-6,TRBJ2-7,CASSYRGNEQYF
TRBV27,TRBJ2-2,CASSSRTGGELFF
TRBV6-6,TRBJ2-3,CASTLKDTQYF
TRBV28,TRBJ2-6,CASTFQESGANVLTF
TRBV5-5,TRBJ2-7,CASSSQRAGPYEQYF
TRBV4-1,TRBJ1-2,CASSQEPGQVGYTF
TRBV5-1,TRBJ1-1,CASSLKGFTEAFF
TRBV19,TRBJ1-2,CASSTNGGRYTF
TRBV11-2,TRBJ2-7,CASSLGASGSHEQYF
TRBV6-5,TRBJ1-5,CASGVEGQPQHF
TRBV7-2,TRBJ1-1,CASSSTSTGNREAFF
TRBV9,TRBJ1-1,CASSVGMIGGLTEAFF
TRBV18,TRBJ2-6,CASSPLGVSGANVLTF
TRBV9,TRBJ2-7,CASSTRDRGIYEQYF
TRBV6-6,TRBJ1-1,CASSLQGNTEAFF
TRBV6-1,TRBJ2-1,CASSERASGRHEQFF
TRBV12-5,TRBJ2-1,CASGIAGYNEQFF
TRBV5-1,TRBJ1-1,CASSLQGIAAEAFF
TRBV28,TRBJ2-2,CASTSRGQGLAGELFF
TRBV6-5,TRBJ2-5,CASSYTPGGSQYF
TRBV5-4,TRBJ2-7,CASSLEIQGSEQYF